These T cell receptor beta chains were read from a single sample in a study of cytomegalovirus exposure and HLA in healthy donors. Method: immunoSEQ multiplex PCR; TCRdb's copy keeps in-frame clones and lacks some. This sample yields around 100,000 clones, of which roughly 80% are seen a single time; under 2.5% belongs to the top ten. Sequencing input: PBMCs. These receptors were collected from a man younger than 30 in good health and CMV-seronegative. Both conserved end residues are part of each CDR3. The order of the fields is J gene, D gene, clone size, V gene, CDR3 DNA, CDR3 protein. A D gene is named only where the DNA matches it firmly. Part of the rows lack a size; the others show once, few, many or a class for expanded clones.

j_call: TRBJ2-2
d_call: TRBD1
clone_size: NA
v_call: TRBV6-5
cdr3_nt: TGTGCCAGCAGGGGACAGGGGGAGACCGGGGAGCTGTTTTTT
cdr3_aa: CASRGQGETGELFF

j_call: TRBJ1-2
d_call: NA
clone_size: NA
v_call: TRBV7-3
cdr3_nt: TGTGCCAGCAGCTCCCTCGGCAGGGTAATGGATGGCTACACCTTC
cdr3_aa: CASSSLGRVMDGYTF

j_call: TRBJ1-4
d_call: NA
clone_size: NA
v_call: TRBV14
cdr3_nt: TGTGCCAGCAGCCAAGATTCCGGGGTTGGGAATGAAAAACTGTTTTTT
cdr3_aa: CASSQDSGVGNEKLFF

j_call: TRBJ2-7
d_call: TRBD1
clone_size: NA
v_call: TRBV7-7
cdr3_nt: TGTGCTAGCAGTCCGGGACAGGGGTCCTCCGAGCAGTACTTC
cdr3_aa: CASSPGQGSSEQYF

j_call: TRBJ1-1
d_call: NA
clone_size: NA
v_call: TRBV19
cdr3_nt: TGTGCCAGTAGTATAGTCCCCGGGGGGAAGACTGAAGCTTTCTTT
cdr3_aa: CASSIVPGGKTEAFF

j_call: TRBJ2-7
d_call: TRBD2
clone_size: NA
v_call: TRBV10-1
cdr3_nt: TGCGCCAGCAGTGAGGGGGGAGCGGGGGGCTACGAGCAGTACTTC
cdr3_aa: CASSEGGAGGYEQYF

j_call: TRBJ2-7
d_call: TRBD2
clone_size: NA
v_call: TRBV10-3
cdr3_nt: TGTGCCATCAGTGAGCCTAGCGGGGGCCTTGGGGAGCAGTACTTC
cdr3_aa: CAISEPSGGLGEQYF

j_call: TRBJ1-2
d_call: NA
clone_size: NA
v_call: TRBV2
cdr3_nt: TGTGCCGGCTCGAGGATCCTCTCTGGCTACACCTTC
cdr3_aa: CAGSRILSGYTF

j_call: TRBJ1-6
d_call: NA
clone_size: NA
v_call: TRBV2
cdr3_nt: TGTGCCAGCAGTGAAGGGGGCTCTTCACCCCTCCACTTT
cdr3_aa: CASSEGGSSPLHF

j_call: TRBJ1-1
d_call: NA
clone_size: NA
v_call: TRBV2
cdr3_nt: TGTGCCAGCAGTGAATCCAGGGCGGCTTTCTTT
cdr3_aa: CASSESRAAFF

j_call: TRBJ2-7
d_call: NA
clone_size: NA
v_call: TRBV5-1
cdr3_nt: TGCGCCAGCAGCTTGGAACTAGCCGACTACGAGCAGTACTTC
cdr3_aa: CASSLELADYEQYF

j_call: TRBJ2-1
d_call: TRBD1
clone_size: NA
v_call: TRBV27
cdr3_nt: TGTGCCAGCAGAAGTGACAGGGGGCAGATCAATGAGCAGTTCTTC
cdr3_aa: CASRSDRGQINEQFF

j_call: TRBJ2-6
d_call: NA
clone_size: few
v_call: TRBV19
cdr3_nt: TGTGCCAGTAATGACAGGCTCTCTGGGGCCAACGTCCTGACTTTC
cdr3_aa: CASNDRLSGANVLTF

j_call: TRBJ2-3
d_call: TRBD2
clone_size: NA
v_call: TRBV2
cdr3_nt: TGTGCCAGCAGTGTACATGGACTAGCGGGGCACACAGATACGCAGTATTTT
cdr3_aa: CASSVHGLAGHTDTQYF

j_call: TRBJ2-5
d_call: TRBD2
clone_size: NA
v_call: TRBV29-1
cdr3_nt: TGCAGCGTTGAATCCGGAGTAGCGGGAGTTCGGGAGACCCAGTACTTC
cdr3_aa: CSVESGVAGVRETQYF

j_call: TRBJ2-7
d_call: NA
clone_size: NA
v_call: TRBV7-6
cdr3_nt: TGTGCCAGCAGCTTAGCAGGGGATGTCTCCTACGAGCAGTACTTC
cdr3_aa: CASSLAGDVSYEQYF

j_call: TRBJ2-7
d_call: NA
clone_size: NA
v_call: TRBV13
cdr3_nt: TGTGCCAGCAGCTTCGGGTCAGTCTCCTACGAGCAGTACTTC
cdr3_aa: CASSFGSVSYEQYF

j_call: TRBJ2-7
d_call: NA
clone_size: NA
v_call: TRBV7-8
cdr3_nt: TGTGCCAGCAGCTTAGGGGCTAGCGTGACCTACGAGCAGTACTTC
cdr3_aa: CASSLGASVTYEQYF

j_call: TRBJ2-7
d_call: TRBD2
clone_size: NA
v_call: TRBV5-4
cdr3_nt: TGTGCCACCACGGGGGCTAGCGGGAACTACGAGCAGTACTTC
cdr3_aa: CATTGASGNYEQYF

j_call: TRBJ1-2
d_call: TRBD1
clone_size: NA
v_call: TRBV19
cdr3_nt: TGTGCCAGTAGTATTCCTGGAGGGGGCATCTATGGCTACACCTTC
cdr3_aa: CASSIPGGGIYGYTF

j_call: TRBJ2-2
d_call: TRBD1
clone_size: NA
v_call: TRBV7-9
cdr3_nt: TGTGCCAGCACGAAGGGGGACAGGGCGTCCGGGGAGCTGTTTTTT
cdr3_aa: CASTKGDRASGELFF

j_call: TRBJ1-6
d_call: NA
clone_size: few
v_call: TRBV15
cdr3_nt: TGTGCCACCAGCAGAGGGGCGAGTAATTCACCCCTCCACTTT
cdr3_aa: CATSRGASNSPLHF

j_call: TRBJ1-1
d_call: NA
clone_size: NA
v_call: TRBV5-6
cdr3_nt: TGTGCCAGCAGCCTGCAGGGGTCGCCCACTGAAGCTTTCTTT
cdr3_aa: CASSLQGSPTEAFF

j_call: TRBJ2-7
d_call: TRBD1
clone_size: NA
v_call: TRBV29-1
cdr3_nt: TGCAGCGTTGAATCGGGACAGGGGGGCGAGCAGTACTTC
cdr3_aa: CSVESGQGGEQYF

j_call: TRBJ2-2
d_call: TRBD2
clone_size: NA
v_call: TRBV29-1
cdr3_nt: TGCAGCGTTGTTCGGGGGGGGAACACCGGGGAGCTGTTTTTT
cdr3_aa: CSVVRGGNTGELFF

j_call: TRBJ1-1
d_call: NA
clone_size: NA
v_call: TRBV7-9
cdr3_nt: TGTTCCAGCAGCTTAGCCTACACTGAAGCTTTCTTT
cdr3_aa: CSSSLAYTEAFF

j_call: TRBJ2-1
d_call: TRBD2
clone_size: NA
v_call: TRBV7-2
cdr3_nt: TGTGCCAGCAGCCCGATCGGACTAGCCCACAATGAGCAGTTCTTC
cdr3_aa: CASSPIGLAHNEQFF

j_call: TRBJ2-3
d_call: NA
clone_size: NA
v_call: TRBV6-4
cdr3_nt: TGTGCCAGCAGTGACTCCCCTCTAGCGACTAGCACAGATACGCAGTATTTT
cdr3_aa: CASSDSPLATSTDTQYF

j_call: TRBJ2-1
d_call: NA
clone_size: NA
v_call: TRBV7-6
cdr3_nt: TGTGCCAGCAGCCAAGGGAGGAATGAGCAGTTCTTC
cdr3_aa: CASSQGRNEQFF

j_call: TRBJ1-2
d_call: NA
clone_size: NA
v_call: TRBV7-8
cdr3_nt: TGTGCCAGCAGCGAGGACACGCGCGGCTACACCTTC
cdr3_aa: CASSEDTRGYTF

j_call: TRBJ1-1
d_call: NA
clone_size: NA
v_call: TRBV2
cdr3_nt: TGTGCCAGCAGGGAGTTCGAAGCTTTCTTT
cdr3_aa: CASREFEAFF

j_call: TRBJ1-1
d_call: NA
clone_size: NA
v_call: TRBV7-8
cdr3_nt: TGTGCCAGCAGCTCTGAGAACGCTGAAGCTTTCTTT
cdr3_aa: CASSSENAEAFF

j_call: TRBJ2-3
d_call: TRBD2
clone_size: NA
v_call: TRBV5-1
cdr3_nt: TGCGCCAGCAGCTTTTATAGACTAGCGGACCCAGATACGCAGTATTTT
cdr3_aa: CASSFYRLADPDTQYF

j_call: TRBJ1-2
d_call: TRBD1
clone_size: once
v_call: TRBV6-5
cdr3_nt: TGTGCCAGCAGTAGGACAGGGGACAGCTATGGCTACACCTTC
cdr3_aa: CASSRTGDSYGYTF

j_call: TRBJ1-2
d_call: TRBD1
clone_size: NA
v_call: TRBV10-2
cdr3_nt: TGCGCCAGCAGCGATACAGGGGGGCAGGCTCTTGGCTACACCTTC
cdr3_aa: CASSDTGGQALGYTF

j_call: TRBJ1-1
d_call: NA
clone_size: NA
v_call: TRBV7-9
cdr3_nt: TGTGCCAGCAGCTTAGTTTTAGGGGTCTTATTGATGAACACTGAAGCTTTCTTT
cdr3_aa: CASSLVLGVLLMNTEAFF

j_call: TRBJ2-7
d_call: TRBD2
clone_size: NA
v_call: TRBV7-2
cdr3_nt: TGTGCCAGCAGCTTAGACATAGCTAGCGGGTTCACCTACGAGCAGTACTTC
cdr3_aa: CASSLDIASGFTYEQYF

j_call: TRBJ2-1
d_call: TRBD1
clone_size: NA
v_call: TRBV29-1
cdr3_nt: TGCAGCGTTGAAGATCAGGTAACAGGGGCTTACAATGAGCAGTTCTTC
cdr3_aa: CSVEDQVTGAYNEQFF

j_call: TRBJ2-5
d_call: TRBD1
clone_size: NA
v_call: TRBV9
cdr3_nt: TGTGCCAGCAGCGTGGACAGGGTCCAAGAGACCCAGTACTTC
cdr3_aa: CASSVDRVQETQYF

j_call: TRBJ2-6
d_call: NA
clone_size: NA
v_call: TRBV9
cdr3_nt: TGTGCCAGCAGCGTAGTCCTCCCGGGGTCTGGGGCCAACGTCCTGACTTTC
cdr3_aa: CASSVVLPGSGANVLTF

j_call: TRBJ1-1
d_call: TRBD1
clone_size: NA
v_call: TRBV6-1
cdr3_nt: TGTGCCAGCTACTTCGGACAGGAGATGAACACTGAAGCTTTCTTT
cdr3_aa: CASYFGQEMNTEAFF

j_call: TRBJ2-7
d_call: NA
clone_size: NA
v_call: TRBV5-1
cdr3_nt: TGCGCCAGCAGCTTGGGTCCCCGGGACATAGAGGAGCAGTACTTC
cdr3_aa: CASSLGPRDIEEQYF

j_call: TRBJ1-1
d_call: NA
clone_size: NA
v_call: TRBV18
cdr3_nt: TGTGCCAGCTCACCACGCGGGGCGTCGAACACTGAAGCTTTCTTT
cdr3_aa: CASSPRGASNTEAFF

j_call: TRBJ2-1
d_call: TRBD2
clone_size: NA
v_call: TRBV25-1
cdr3_nt: TGTGCCAGCAGTGAGAGCGGGAGGGCCTATTCTGATGAGCAGTTCTTC
cdr3_aa: CASSESGRAYSDEQFF

j_call: TRBJ2-1
d_call: TRBD2
clone_size: NA
v_call: TRBV29-1
cdr3_nt: TGCAGCGTTGATCTTAGGGCGGGAGGGTCCAATACGCGGTTCTTC
cdr3_aa: CSVDLRAGGSNTRFF

j_call: TRBJ2-3
d_call: TRBD1
clone_size: NA
v_call: TRBV9
cdr3_nt: TGTGCCAGCAGCGGATGGGACAGCAGCACAGATACGCAGTATTTT
cdr3_aa: CASSGWDSSTDTQYF